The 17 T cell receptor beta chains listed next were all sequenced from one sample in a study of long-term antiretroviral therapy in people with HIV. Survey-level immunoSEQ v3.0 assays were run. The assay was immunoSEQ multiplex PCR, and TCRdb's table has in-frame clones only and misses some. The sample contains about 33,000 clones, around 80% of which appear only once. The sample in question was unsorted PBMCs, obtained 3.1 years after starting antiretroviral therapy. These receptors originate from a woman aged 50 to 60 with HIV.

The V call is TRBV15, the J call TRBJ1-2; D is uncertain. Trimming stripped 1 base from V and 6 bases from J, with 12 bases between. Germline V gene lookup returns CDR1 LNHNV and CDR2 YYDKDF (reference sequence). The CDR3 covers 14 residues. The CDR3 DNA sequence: TGTGCCACCAGCAGAGTTATGGGTCTGGATGGCTACACCTTC. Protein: CATSRVMGLDGYTF.

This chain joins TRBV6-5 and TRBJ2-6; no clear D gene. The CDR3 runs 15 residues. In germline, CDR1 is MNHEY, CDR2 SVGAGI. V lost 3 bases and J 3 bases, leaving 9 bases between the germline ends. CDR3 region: CASSYRADGANVLTF. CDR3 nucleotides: TGTGCCAGCAGTTATCGCGCGGATGGGGCCAACGTCCTGACTTTC.

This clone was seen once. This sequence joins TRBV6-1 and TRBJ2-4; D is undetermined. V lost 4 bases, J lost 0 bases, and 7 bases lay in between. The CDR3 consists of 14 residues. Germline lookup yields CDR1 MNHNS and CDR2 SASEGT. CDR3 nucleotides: TGTGCCAGCAGTGCGGAGCGAGCCAAAAACATTCAGTACTTC. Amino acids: CASSAERAKNIQYF.

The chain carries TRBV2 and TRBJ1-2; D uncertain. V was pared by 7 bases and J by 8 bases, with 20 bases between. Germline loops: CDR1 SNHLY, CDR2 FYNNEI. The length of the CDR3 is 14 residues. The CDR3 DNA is TGTGCCAGCACCCCCGAGCGAGTGGTCGGCGGCTACACCTTC. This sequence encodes CASTPERVVGGYTF. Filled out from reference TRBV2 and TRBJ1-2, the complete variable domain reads EPEVTQTPSHQVTQMGQEVILRCVPISNHLYFYWYRQILGQKVEFLVSFYNNEISEKSEIFDDQFSVERPDGSNFTLKIRSTKLEDSAMYFCASTPERVVGGYTFGSGTRLTVV.

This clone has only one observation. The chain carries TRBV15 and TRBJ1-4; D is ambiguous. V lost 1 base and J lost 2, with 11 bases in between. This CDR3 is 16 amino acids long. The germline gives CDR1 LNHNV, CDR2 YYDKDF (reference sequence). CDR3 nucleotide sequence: TGTGCCACCAGCAGAGCCCCCCCCGGTACTAATGAAAAACTGTTTTTT. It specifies CATSRAPPGTNEKLFF. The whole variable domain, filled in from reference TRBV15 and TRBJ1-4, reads DAMVIQNPRYQVTQFGKPVTLSCSQTLNHNVMYWYQQKSSQAPKLLFHYYDKDFNNEADTPDNFQSRRPNTSFCFLDIRSPGLGDTAMYLCATSRAPPGTNEKLFFGSGTQLSVL.

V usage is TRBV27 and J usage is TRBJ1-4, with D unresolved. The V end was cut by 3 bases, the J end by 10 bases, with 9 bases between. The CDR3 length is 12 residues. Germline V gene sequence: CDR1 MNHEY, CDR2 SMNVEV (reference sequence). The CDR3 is CASSFSPGKLFF. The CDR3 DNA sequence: TGTGCCAGCAGTTTCTCCCCGGGAAAACTGTTTTTT. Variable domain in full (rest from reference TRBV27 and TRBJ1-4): EAQVTQNPRYLITVTGKKLTVTCSQNMNHEYMSWYRQDPGLGLRQIYYSMNVEVTDKGDVPEGYKVSRKEKRNFPLILESPSPNQTSLYFCASSFSPGKLFFGSGTQLSVL.

The CDR3 here is CASCSQGGQPQHF. The CDR3 DNA reads TGTGCATCTTGCTCGCAGGGTGGTCAGCCCCAGCATTTT. This sequence joins TRBV19 and TRBJ1-5; possibly TRBD1 for D (5 bases). Germline V lookup: CDR1 LNHDA, CDR2 SQIVND (reference sequence). This CDR3 has 13 amino acids.

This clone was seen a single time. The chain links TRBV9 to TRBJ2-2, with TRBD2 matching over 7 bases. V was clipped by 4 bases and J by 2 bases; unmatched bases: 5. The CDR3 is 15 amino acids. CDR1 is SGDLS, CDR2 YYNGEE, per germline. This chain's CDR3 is CASSFRTRNTGELFF. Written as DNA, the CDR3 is TGTGCCAGCAGCTTCCGGACTAGAAACACCGGGGAGCTGTTTTTT.

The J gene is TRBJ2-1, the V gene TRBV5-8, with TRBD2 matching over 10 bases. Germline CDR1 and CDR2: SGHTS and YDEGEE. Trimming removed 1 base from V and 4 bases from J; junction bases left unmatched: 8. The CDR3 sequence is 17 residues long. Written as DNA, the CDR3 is TGTGCCAGCAGCTTGAGTTCGGCTAGCGGGGGATACAATGAGCAGTTCTTC. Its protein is CASSLSSASGGYNEQFF.

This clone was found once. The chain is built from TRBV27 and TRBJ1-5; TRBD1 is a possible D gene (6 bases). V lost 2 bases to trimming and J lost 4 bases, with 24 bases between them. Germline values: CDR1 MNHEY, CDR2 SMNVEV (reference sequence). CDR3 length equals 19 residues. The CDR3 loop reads CASSLLGVGKDRDNQPQHF. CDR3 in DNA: TGTGCCAGCAGTTTACTGGGGGTTGGGAAGGACAGAGATAATCAGCCCCAGCATTTT.

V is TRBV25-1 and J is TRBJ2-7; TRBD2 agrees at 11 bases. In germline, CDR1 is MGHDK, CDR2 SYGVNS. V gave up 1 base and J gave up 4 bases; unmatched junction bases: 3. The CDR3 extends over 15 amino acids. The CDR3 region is CASSELAGGTYEQYF. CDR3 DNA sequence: TGTGCCAGCAGTGAATTAGCGGGAGGGACTTACGAGCAGTACTTC.

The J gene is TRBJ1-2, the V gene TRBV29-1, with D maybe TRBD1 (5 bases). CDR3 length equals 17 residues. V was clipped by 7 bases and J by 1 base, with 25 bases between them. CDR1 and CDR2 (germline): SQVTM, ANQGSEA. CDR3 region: CSATYQDKSTYNYGYTF. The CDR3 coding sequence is TGCAGCGCAACCTATCAGGACAAATCCACCTATAACTATGGCTACACCTTC.

The CDR3 bases are TGTGCCAGCAGCTTGCTCCTCGAGACCCAGTACTTC. It is translated as CASSLLLETQYF. This chain connects TRBV7-9 to TRBJ2-5; D is uncertain. V was pared by 3 bases and J by 5 bases, with 7 bases between. From germline, CDR1 is SEHNR and CDR2 FQNEAQ (reference sequence). The CDR3 extends over 12 amino acids.

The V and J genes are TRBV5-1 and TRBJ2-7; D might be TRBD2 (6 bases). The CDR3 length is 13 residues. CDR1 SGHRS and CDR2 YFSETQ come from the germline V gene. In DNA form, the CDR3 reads TGCGGCCAAAAAGGCGGGGAGACCTACGAGCAGTACGTC. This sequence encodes CGQKGGETYEQYV.

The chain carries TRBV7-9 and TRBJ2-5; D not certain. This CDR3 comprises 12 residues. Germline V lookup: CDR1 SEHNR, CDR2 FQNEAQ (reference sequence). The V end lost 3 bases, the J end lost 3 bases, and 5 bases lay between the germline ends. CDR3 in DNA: TGTGCCAGCAGCTTTCTCGAAGAGACCCAGTACTTC. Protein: CASSFLEETQYF. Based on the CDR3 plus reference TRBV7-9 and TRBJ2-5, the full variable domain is DTGVSQNPRHKITKRGQNVTFRCDPISEHNRLYWYRQTLGQGPEFLTYFQNEAQLEKSRLLSDRFSAERPKGSFSTLEIQRTEQGDSAMYLCASSFLEETQYFGPGTRLLVL.

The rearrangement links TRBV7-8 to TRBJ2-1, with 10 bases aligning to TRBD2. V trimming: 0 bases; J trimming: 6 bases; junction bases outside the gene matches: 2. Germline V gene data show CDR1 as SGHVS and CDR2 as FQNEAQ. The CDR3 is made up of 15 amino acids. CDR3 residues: CASSLASGGINEQFF. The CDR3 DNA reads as TGTGCCAGCAGCTTAGCTAGCGGGGGGATCAATGAGCAGTTCTTC.

The CDR3 loop is CASSQLHGSGNTIYF. Here the CDR3 DNA reads TGCGCCAGCAGCCAACTCCATGGCTCTGGAAACACCATATATTTT. This rearrangement joins TRBV4-1 to TRBJ1-3, with unresolved D. The CDR3 totals 15 residues. The V end was cut by 2 bases, the J end by 0 bases, with 8 bases between. Germline V gives CDR1 MGHRA, CDR2 YSYEKL.